The rows below give T cell receptor beta chains drawn from one sample of a study of CD8+CD57+ T cells in acquired aplastic anemia. TCRdb ran MiXCR on the reads and lists one entry per CDR3 protein. The sample lists 250,000 to 300,000 distinct CDR3 sequences; 45% to 65% were seen once. Input material: sorted CD4+, CD8+, or CD8+CD57+ T cells (not recorded which) from PBMCs. All receptors derive from a human donor with severe aplastic anemia or a healthy control (not recorded which). CDR3s include the opening cysteine and the closing phenylalanine or tryptophan. A D gene is named only where the DNA matches it firmly. Expanded clones are given a class, and other clones once, few, many or no size at all.

len	d_gene	abundance	v_gene	j_gene	CDR3aa	CDR3nt
14	TRBD1	-	TRBV7-3	TRBJ2-2	CASGKDRGIGELFF	TGTGCCAGCGGGAAGGACAGGGGGATCGGGGAGCTGTTTTTT
13	TRBD2	few	TRBV2	TRBJ2-7	CASRVAGVGEQYF	TGTGCCAGCAGGGTAGCGGGAGTGGGCGAGCAGTACTTC
16	TRBD1	many	TRBV6-5	TRBJ1-1	CASSQNRGLMNTEAFF	TGTGCCAGCAGTCAAAACAGGGGACTCATGAACACTGAAGCTTTCTTT
15	TRBD1	-	TRBV7-9	TRBJ2-7	CASSAGTGGGNEQYF	TGTGCCAGCAGTGCGGGGACAGGGGGAGGTAACGAGCAGTACTTC
13	-	-	TRBV12-3/TRBV12-4	TRBJ2-3	CASRISATDTQYF	TGTGCCAGCAGAATTTCAGCAACAGATACGCAGTATTTT
14	-	many	TRBV6-6	TRBJ1-5	CASNFVGVEEPQHF	TGTGCCAGCAATTTCGTAGGGGTCGAGGAGCCCCAGCATTTT
17	TRBD2	-	TRBV6-1	TRBJ2-2	CASSELSGGAFTGELFF	TGTGCCAGCAGTGAACTAAGCGGGGGGGCGTTCACCGGGGAGCTGTTTTTT
16	TRBD1	-	TRBV6-5	TRBJ2-2	CASSPGTGRYTGELFF	TGTGCCAGCAGTCCCGGGACAGGGAGGTACACCGGGGAGCTGTTTTTT
12	-	-	TRBV29-1	TRBJ2-1	CSVRNVGKEQFF	TGCAGCGTCCGCAATGTGGGGAAGGAGCAGTTCTTC
15	-	-	TRBV6-6	TRBJ1-6	CASSYSTALQDHLHF	TGTGCCAGCAGTTACTCCACAGCGCTACAAGACCATCTCCACTTT
16	-	many	TRBV12-3/TRBV12-4	TRBJ2-5	CASSLGSVDYQETQYF	TGTGCCAGCAGTTTGGGGTCAGTGGACTACCAAGAGACCCAGTACTTC
15	-	-	TRBV20-1	TRBJ1-3	CSASGLRDSGNTIYF	TGCAGTGCTTCGGGGCTACGAGACTCTGGAAACACCATATATTTT
13	-	few	TRBV19	TRBJ2-7	CASSNGPIYEQYF	TGTGCCAGTAGTAACGGGCCTATCTACGAGCAGTACTTC
14	TRBD1	-	TRBV24-1	TRBJ2-3	CATSVQGGADTQYF	TGTGCCACCAGTGTACAGGGGGGCGCAGATACGCAGTATTTT
11	-	-	TRBV7-9	TRBJ1-1	CASSPHKEAFF	TGTGCCAGCAGCCCCCACAAGGAAGCTTTCTTT
17	-	-	TRBV6-2/TRBV6-3	TRBJ1-5	CASSYSQGGSRGQPQHF	TGTGCCAGCAGTTACTCTCAAGGGGGGAGTCGGGGTCAGCCCCAGCATTTT
15	-	few	TRBV7-2	TRBJ1-5	CASSLSGGSNQPQHF	TGTGCCAGCAGCTTATCGGGGGGCAGCAATCAGCCCCAGCATTTT
15	TRBD1	-	TRBV7-2	TRBJ1-2	CASSRSTGQVYGYTF	TGTGCCAGCAGCCGCTCAACGGGACAGGTCTATGGCTACACCTTC
17	-	once	TRBV7-9	TRBJ1-3	CASSLERRGFSGNTIYF	TGTGCCAGCAGCTTGGAGCGCAGGGGTTTCTCTGGAAACACCATATATTTT
14	TRBD1	-	TRBV7-4	TRBJ2-5	CASSTGQLSETQYF	TGTGCCAGCAGCACGGGACAGTTATCGGAGACCCAGTACTTC
14	TRBD1	few	TRBV15	TRBJ2-7	CATQVRDRAYEQYF	TGTGCCACCCAAGTGCGGGACAGGGCCTACGAGCAGTACTTC
15	TRBD1	-	TRBV7-9	TRBJ1-6	CASSFGRGQGSPLHF	TGTGCCAGCAGCTTTGGTCGGGGACAGGGATCACCCCTCCACTTT
13	-	many	TRBV6-5	TRBJ1-1	CASSGFLNTEAFF	TGTGCCAGCAGTGGTTTCTTGAACACTGAAGCTTTCTTT
15	-	many	TRBV24-1	TRBJ2-5	CATSDPQSFGETQYF	TGTGCCACCAGTGATCCCCAGAGTTTTGGAGAGACCCAGTACTTC
15	TRBD2	many	TRBV6-2/TRBV6-3	TRBJ2-7	CASSSGGTGWYEQYF	TGTGCCAGCAGTTCGGGGGGGACCGGGTGGTACGAGCAGTACTTC
15	-	-	TRBV24-1	TRBJ1-3	CATSARRPSGNTIYF	TGTGCCACCAGTGCTAGACGACCCTCTGGAAACACCATATATTTT
17	TRBD2	many	TRBV27	TRBJ2-7	CASHPGLAGRRSYEQYF	TGTGCCAGCCACCCGGGACTAGCGGGTCGGCGGTCCTACGAGCAGTACTTC
15	-	-	TRBV11-1	TRBJ1-1	CASSLNGGADTEAFF	TGTGCCAGCAGCTTAAACGGGGGGGCAGATACTGAAGCTTTCTTT
15	TRBD1	once	TRBV11-1	TRBJ1-2	CASSARTGGSYGYTF	TGTGCCAGCAGCGCCAGGACAGGGGGCAGCTATGGCTACACCTTC
15	TRBD1	many	TRBV6-5	TRBJ2-7	CASSFWDRGRSEQYF	TGTGCCAGCAGTTTCTGGGACAGGGGGCGTAGCGAGCAGTACTTC
14	TRBD1	-	TRBV5-1	TRBJ1-4	CASGGGTENEKLFF	TGCGCCAGCGGGGGGGGGACAGAGAATGAAAAACTGTTTTTT
16	-	-	TRBV5-4	TRBJ1-1	CASSLANGARDTEAFF	TGTGCCAGCAGCTTGGCCAATGGGGCTAGGGACACTGAAGCTTTCTTT
13	-	many	TRBV7-7	TRBJ1-1	CASSLRINTEAFF	TGTGCTAGCAGCTTAAGAATTAACACTGAAGCTTTCTTT
13	-	-	TRBV20-1	TRBJ1-4	CSAIYTTNEKLFF	TGCAGTGCCATCTATACAACTAATGAAAAACTGTTTTTT
12	-	-	TRBV5-8	TRBJ2-2	CASSPTLGELFF	TGTGCCAGCAGCCCAACATTAGGGGAGCTGTTTTTT
16	-	many	TRBV7-9	TRBJ2-2	CASSLAGAGNTGELFF	TGTGCCAGCAGCTTAGCCGGGGCGGGGAACACCGGGGAGCTGTTTTTT
18	TRBD1	-	TRBV20-1	TRBJ1-2	CSARPSIPRDRVCYGYTF	TGCAGTGCTAGGCCGTCTATTCCCCGGGACAGGGTTTGCTATGGCTACACCTTC
11	-	once	TRBV7-6	TRBJ1-5	CASSFGQPQHF	TGTGCCAGCAGCTTTGGACAGCCCCAGCATTTT
16	TRBD2	many	TRBV20-1	TRBJ2-5	CSARDLRGGRRETQYF	TGCAGTGCTAGAGATCTCCGGGGGGGTCGGAGAGAGACCCAGTACTTC
15	TRBD2	-	TRBV7-2	TRBJ2-7	CASSPLAGTSYEQYF	TGTGCCAGCAGCCCCCTAGCGGGGACGTCCTACGAGCAGTACTTC